The clone carrying this T cell receptor (beta chain) was counted a single time. Its antigen is unidentified. This record belongs to a study of vaccination effects on CD4 cells after COVID-19. Peptide-pool stimulation followed by sequencing identified expanded antigen-specific CD4+ clonotypes in the ViraFEST assay. Culture lasted roughly 9 days before CD4+ T cell isolation. Each vaccine recipient was nucleocapsid antibody negative and had no prior SARS-CoV-2 infection. Some clones are missing from TCRdb's copy, which holds only in-frame ones; the method was immunoSEQ multiplex PCR. The sample carries some 22,000 clones, around 70% recorded once. Trimming pared 5 bases from V and 0 bases from J, leaving 17 bases between. The CDR3 is made up of 17 amino acids. The V gene's germline CDR1 is MDHEN and CDR2 SYDVKM.

The rearrangement links TRBV28 to TRBJ2-4; a weak D match, TRBD1 (5 bases). The clonotype comes from a human donor who received a COVID-19 vaccine. Source: CD4+ T cells from PBMCs cultured with HCoV-NL63 spike peptides, taken before COVID-19 vaccination. CDR3 amino acids: CASSPPVGQLAKNIQYF. CDR3 in DNA: TGTGCCAGCAGTCCTCCTGTTGGACAACTAGCCAAAAACATTCAGTACTTC.